This T cell receptor (beta chain) was identified during a study of cytomegalovirus exposure and HLA in healthy donors. Regarding the study as a whole: There were a few CMV-associated chains whose specificity for CMV antigens was confirmed in vitro.

TCRdb's table, derived via immunoSEQ multiplex PCR, lists solely in-frame clones and lacks some. The sample yields 150,000 to 200,000 clones, more than 75% seen once. Germline CDR1 is SGDLS and CDR2 is YYNGEE. There are 13 residues in the CDR3. Trimming shortened V by 3 bases and J by 3 bases, and 10 bases separated the two germline ends. A remark on this clone: Its antigen is unidentified.

This receptor was taken from a man aged 18 to 29 in good health and CMV-seropositive. The chain is built from TRBV9 and TRBJ2-7; D perhaps matches TRBD2 (6 bases). The material sequenced was PBMCs. The CDR3 DNA is TGTGCCAGCAGCGCTAGCGCGCACTACGAGCAGTACTTC. It codes for CASSASAHYEQYF.